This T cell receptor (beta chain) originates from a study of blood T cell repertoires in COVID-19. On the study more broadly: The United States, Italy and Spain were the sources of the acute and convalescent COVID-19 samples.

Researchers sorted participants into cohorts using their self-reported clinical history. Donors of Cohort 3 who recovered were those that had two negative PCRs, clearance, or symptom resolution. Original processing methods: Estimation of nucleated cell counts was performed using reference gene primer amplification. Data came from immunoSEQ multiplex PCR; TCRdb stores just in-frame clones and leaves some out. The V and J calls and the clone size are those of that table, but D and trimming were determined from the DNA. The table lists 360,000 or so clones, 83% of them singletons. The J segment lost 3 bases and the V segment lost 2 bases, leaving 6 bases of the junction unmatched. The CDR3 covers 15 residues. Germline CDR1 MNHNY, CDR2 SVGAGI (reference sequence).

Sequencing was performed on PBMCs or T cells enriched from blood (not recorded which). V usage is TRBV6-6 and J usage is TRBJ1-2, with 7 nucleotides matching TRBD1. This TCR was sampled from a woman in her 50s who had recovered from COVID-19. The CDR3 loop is CASSYLEGAHYGYTF. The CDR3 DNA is TGTGCCAGCAGTTACCTGGAGGGGGCGCACTATGGCTACACCTTC.